What follows describes a single T cell receptor beta chain. Its antigen is as yet unknown. This entry belongs to a study of blood T cells in healthy people across ages. The study's findings and limits: Long-lived and aged donors differed, with more naive CD4+ cells and higher diversity in the long-lived.

PCR was performed a second time for about 7 to 11 cycles using a sample-barcoded 5' primer and a J-beta primer mix. MiXCR, run by TCRdb on the 5' RACE reads, gives a single entry per CDR3 protein. Among about 800,000 distinct CDR3 sequences, 25% were seen once, and the ten largest hold 3% to 4.5%. The CDR3 has 11 residues. Germline CDR1 is LGHDT and CDR2 is YNNKEL (reference sequence). A further study also used this sample, focusing on T cells of mothers and their children. That study reports: The entire RNA extract went into cDNA synthesis at approximately 1.4 ug per 15 ul.

This TCR was sampled from a boy aged 5-17 years in good health. The material sequenced was blood. This sequence joins TRBV3-1 and TRBJ2-5; weak D call: TRBD1 (5 bases). The DNA end lines up better with TRBJ2-7; the J call may be wrong. Here the CDR3 DNA reads TGTGCCAGCAGCTCCAGGGTCGAGCAGTACTTC. It codes for CASSSRVEQYF.